A single sample is the source of the 13 T cell receptor beta chains below, sequenced in a study of cytomegalovirus exposure and HLA in healthy donors. This PCR relied on a set of 60 Vbeta primers and 13 Jbeta primers. The repertoire was sequenced with immunoSEQ multiplex PCR; TCRdb's copy has only in-frame clones and lacks some. The sample holds 150,000 to 200,000 clones, approximately 75% seen once. The sequenced sample consisted of PBMCs. Receptor source: a woman aged 18-29 years in good health and CMV-seronegative.

The rearrangement joins TRBV29-1 to TRBJ2-1; the D gene is possibly TRBD2 (5 bases). Germline assignment: CDR1 SQVTM and CDR2 ANQGSEA. Trimming pared 4 bases from V and 0 bases from J, leaving 10 bases between. The CDR3 runs to 14 residues. CDR3 protein: CSVARGSSYNEQFF. The DNA of the CDR3 is TGCAGCGTTGCGCGAGGGAGCTCCTACAATGAGCAGTTCTTC.

The J gene is TRBJ2-1, the V gene TRBV7-3, with TRBD1 identical over 7 bases. Trimming took 4 bases from V and 4 from J; bases not matched to a gene: 4. The CDR3 totals 14 residues. Looked up from germline, CDR1 is SGHTA and CDR2 is FQGTGA. This chain's CDR3 is CASSYDRVYNEQFF. The CDR3 nucleotides are TGTGCCAGCAGCTATGACAGGGTTTACAATGAGCAGTTCTTC.

The gene calls are TRBV4-1 and TRBJ2-5; D perhaps matches TRBD1 (5 bases). V was pared by 5 bases and J by 5 bases, with 18 bases between. The CDR3 spans 15 residues. From germline, CDR1 is MGHRA and CDR2 YSYEKL. CDR3 residues: CASSIRGGKAETQYF. In DNA form, the CDR3 reads TGCGCCAGCAGCATTAGGGGTGGTAAGGCGGAGACCCAGTACTTC.

The chain carries TRBV6-5 and TRBJ1-6; D gene uncertain. V lost 0 bases to trimming and J lost 2 bases, with 5 bases between them. The CDR3 runs 15 residues. CDR1 is MNHEY, CDR2 SVGAGI, per germline. The CDR3 sequence is CASSYSLPYNSPLHF. In DNA form, the CDR3 reads TGTGCCAGCAGTTACTCACTTCCCTATAATTCACCCCTCCACTTT.

This clone has more than one count but fewer than ten. The chain is built from TRBV19 and TRBJ1-2; maybe TRBD1 (6 bases). Trimming stripped 2 bases from V and 4 bases from J, with 26 bases between. CDR1 is LNHDA and CDR2 is SQIVND in the germline V gene (reference sequence). The CDR3 is 19 residues long. The CDR3 loop is CASSILATPQFGGGYGYTF. CDR3 bases: TGTGCCAGTAGTATATTAGCGACCCCGCAGTTTGGGGGCGGCTATGGCTACACCTTC.

J is TRBJ2-5 and V is TRBV7-7, with 9 bases fitting TRBD2. The CDR3 loop spans 16 amino acids. V shed 5 bases, J shed 2 bases, and the junction held 9 bases outside the gene matches. Germline V gene data show CDR1 as SSHAT and CDR2 as FNYEAQ (reference sequence). This CDR3 is CASSRGRAGGQETQYF. CDR3 nucleotides: TGTGCCAGCAGCCGCGGGAGGGCTGGGGGTCAAGAGACCCAGTACTTC.

The chain couples TRBV5-1 to TRBJ2-1, with TRBD2 identical over 9 bases. With 7 bases clipped from V and 7 bases from J, the junction kept 12 bases outside the gene matches. Germline values: CDR1 SGHRS, CDR2 YFSETQ. This CDR3 contains 15 residues. The CDR3 region is CASAPGASGVNEQFF. The CDR3 nucleotides read TGCGCCAGCGCGCCTGGGGCTAGCGGGGTTAATGAGCAGTTCTTC.

CDR3 protein: CASSLASGLKNNQPQHF. The CDR3 region has the DNA TGTGCCAGCAGCTTGGCCTCGGGGTTGAAAAACAATCAGCCCCAGCATTTT. J is TRBJ1-5 and V is TRBV5-8; D remains ambiguous. Trimming removed 0 bases at V and 3 bases at J, with 16 bases between. The germline CDR1 and CDR2 sequences are SGHTS and YDEGEE. The CDR3 is 17 amino acids.

This clone was recorded only once. V and J are TRBV19 and TRBJ1-5; maybe TRBD1 (6 bases). Germline lookup yields CDR1 LNHDA and CDR2 SQIVND (reference sequence). This CDR3 has 15 amino acids. V gave up 4 bases and J gave up 0 bases, with 10 bases separating them. In DNA, the CDR3 is TGTGCCAGTAGTACCAGACAGGTTAGCAATCAGCCCCAGCATTTT. Protein: CASSTRQVSNQPQHF.

The rearrangement joins TRBV7-9 to TRBJ1-2; 7 bases line up with TRBD1. Germline assignment: CDR1 SEHNR and CDR2 FQNEAQ (reference sequence). The CDR3 spans 15 residues. Losses at the gene ends were 2 bases for V and 7 bases for J; bases not matched to a gene: 10. The CDR3 protein is CASSLSGYRGGGYTF. Here the CDR3 DNA reads TGTGCCAGCAGCTTATCTGGATACAGGGGTGGTGGCTACACCTTC. The variable domain in full, with the rest retrieved from reference TRBV7-9 and TRBJ1-2, is DTGVSQNPRHKITKRGQNVTFRCDPISEHNRLYWYRQTLGQGPEFLTYFQNEAQLEKSRLLSDRFSAERPKGSFSTLEIQRTEQGDSAMYLCASSLSGYRGGGYTFGSGTRLTVV.

The chain uses TRBV27 and TRBJ2-7; TRBD1 matches 9 bases. The germline CDR1 and CDR2 sequences are MNHEY and SMNVEV (reference sequence). The CDR3 has 14 amino acids. Trimming removed 6 bases from V and 4 bases from J; junction bases left unmatched: 7. CDR3 protein: CASRMGQGWYEQYF. The CDR3 nucleotides are TGTGCCAGCAGAATGGGACAGGGCTGGTACGAGCAGTACTTC.

The rearrangement joins TRBV5-6 to TRBJ2-7; no clear D gene. Trimming pared 2 bases from V and 3 bases from J, leaving 18 bases between. Germline CDR1 reads SGHDT; CDR2 reads YYEEEE. The CDR3 totals 16 residues. In DNA form, the CDR3 reads TGTGCCAGCAGCTTATTCGACTCCCTAATCCACTACGAGCAGTACTTC. It codes for CASSLFDSLIHYEQYF.

The chain is built from TRBV4-2 and TRBJ2-7; 15 bases line up with TRBD2. This CDR3 spans 17 amino acids. J lost 2 bases, V lost 4 bases, and 6 bases had no gene match. Germline CDR1 LGHNA, CDR2 YNFKEQ. As DNA, the CDR3 is TGTGCCAGCAGCCGGACTAGCGGGGGGGTCGACACCTACGAGCAGTACTTC. Encoded protein: CASSRTSGGVDTYEQYF.